These 30 T cell receptor beta chains originate from one sample sequenced in a study of molecular identifiers for immune sequencing clone quantification. TCRdb recomputed calls from the PCR reads with MiXCR, one row per CDR3 protein. The sample shows 600,000 to 650,000 distinct CDR3 sequences, 20% of them seen only once. Material for sequencing was naive CD8+ T cells from blood, with Jurkat cell RNA spiked in. The sample's subset: FACS-sorted CD8+CD4-CCR7+CD45RA+ naive T cells. The receptors were gathered from a human donor in good health. Some libraries in this study had Jurkat cell RNA spiked in.

For the CDR3, the DNA is TGTGCCAGCAGCTACCGGCCGGAGGTGGGGTACACCTTC. Translating it yields CASSYRPEVGYTF. J is TRBJ1-2 and V is TRBV7-3, with D hard to call. The CDR3 runs to 13 residues. The V and J ends lost 4 bases and 11 bases respectively, with 17 bases between them. Germline V gives CDR1 SGHTA, CDR2 FQGTGA.

This clonotype was observed a few times. The chain employs TRBV19 and TRBJ2-1; 8 bases are shared with TRBD2. Germline loops: CDR1 LNHDA, CDR2 SQIVND (reference sequence). The CDR3 totals 16 residues. V was pared by 5 bases and J by 1 base, with 7 bases of the junction left unmatched. The CDR3: CASSYTSGPSYNEQFF. CDR3 DNA sequence: TGTGCCAGTAGTTACACTAGCGGCCCTTCCTACAATGAGCAGTTCTTC.

At least ten counts were recorded for this clonotype. The V call is TRBV9, the J call TRBJ1-1; tentative D call: TRBD1 (6 bases). CDR3 length equals 13 residues. Per the germline V gene, CDR1 is SGDLS and CDR2 is YYNGEE. V was trimmed by 7 bases and J by 3 bases, leaving 13 bases between them. The DNA of the CDR3 is TGTGCCAGCGGGGGCTCCGGGGACACTGAAGCTTTCTTT. It specifies CASGGSGDTEAFF.

The V call is TRBV7-2, the J call TRBJ2-1; 14 nucleotides match TRBD2. V lost 5 bases to trimming and J lost 2 bases; unmatched junction nucleotides: 14. CDR1 is SGHTA, CDR2 FQGNSA, per germline. The CDR3 loop spans 20 amino acids. The CDR3 DNA reads as TGTGCCAGCAGCATACTTCTGGGGACTAGCGGGAGCTCCACCTACAATGAGCAGTTCTTC. Its translation: CASSILLGTSGSSTYNEQFF.

Comments on this clonotype: A much larger clone lies a single base off, so this may be a read error. As the CDR3 is not closed by the conserved phenylalanine or tryptophan, this likely results from a read error. The chain links TRBV28 to TRBJ2-7; D unclear. V lost 5 bases, J lost 6 bases, and 8 bases lay in between. The germline CDR1 and CDR2 sequences are MDHEN and SYDVKM. The length of the CDR3 is 11 residues. CDR3 loop: CASSNAVEQYL. The CDR3 region has the DNA TGTGCCAGCAGTAATGCGGTCGAGCAGTACCTC.

About this clonotype itself: This may be a read error, as it is one base from a much larger clone. The V gene is TRBV7-9, the J gene TRBJ1-1, with D perhaps matching TRBD1 (6 bases). The CDR3 is made up of 16 amino acids. CDR1 is SEHNR, CDR2 FQNEAQ, per germline (reference sequence). This chain's CDR3 is CANSFSQDLWGPEAFF. The CDR3 DNA is TGTGCCAACAGCTTCTCTCAGGACTTGTGGGGGCCTGAAGCTTTCTTT.

Notes on this clonotype: A read error is possible here, since a much larger clone lies one base away. The chain is built from TRBV7-9 and TRBJ2-5; 9 bases match TRBD1. The CDR3 loop spans 16 amino acids. Germline V gene sequence: CDR1 SEHNR, CDR2 FQNEAQ (reference sequence). Here the CDR3 DNA reads TGTGCCAGCAGCTCCGTCCCGGGACAGGGACCAGAGGCCCAGTACTTC. Protein sequence: CASSSVPGQGPEAQYF. Combining the CDR3 with reference TRBV7-9 and TRBJ2-5 gives the whole variable domain DTGVSQNPRHKITKRGQNVTFRCDPISEHNRLYWYRQTLGQGPEFLTYFQNEAQLEKSRLLSDRFSAERPKGSFSTLEIQRTEQGDSAMYLCASSSVPGQGPEAQYFGPGTRLLVL.

About this clonotype: A much larger clone sits a single nucleotide away, making a read error possible. The chain joins TRBV28 to TRBJ1-5, with D possibly TRBD1 on 5 matching bases. There are 18 residues in the CDR3. The germline V gene has CDR1 MDHEN and CDR2 SYDVKM. CDR3 DNA: TGTGCCAGCAGTTCCCACCGGGGCAGAGCTTATAGCAATCGGCCCCAGCATTTT. It yields the protein CASSSHRGRAYSNRPQHF.

This clonotype has just one count. This may be a read error: a much more frequent sequence differs by one nucleotide. V is TRBV24-1 and J is TRBJ2-3; maybe TRBD1 (6 bases). V was shortened by 1 base and J by 1 base, with 14 bases between the two germline ends. Per the germline V gene, CDR1 is KGHDR and CDR2 is SFDVKD. This CDR3 contains 17 residues. The CDR3 spells CATSDFKDSQGTDTQYF. The DNA of the CDR3 is TGTGCCACCAGTGATTTTAAGGACAGCCAGGGCACAGATACGCAGTATTTT.

This clonotype was observed at least ten times. The V call is TRBV12-3 or TRBV12-4, the J call TRBJ2-7; perhaps TRBD1 as D (6 bases). The CDR3 is 11 amino acids. Trimming pared 8 bases from V and 5 bases from J, leaving 10 bases between. CDR3 loop: CASAGVNEQYF. The CDR3 DNA is TGTGCCAGCGCAGGGGTCAACGAGCAGTACTTC.

In its sample, this clonotype was seen many times. This chain uses TRBV4-2 with TRBJ2-5; 9 nucleotides line up with TRBD2. The V gene's germline CDR1 is LGHNA and CDR2 YNFKEQ. This CDR3 spans 17 amino acids. The ends lost 4 bases at V and 2 bases at J; junction bases unmatched: 11. Here the CDR3 DNA reads TGTGCCAGCAGCCTCACTTTGGCGGGAGGGCGTCAAGAGACCCAGTACTTC. Translation gives CASSLTLAGGRQETQYF.

Details on this clonotype: A much larger clone sits a single nucleotide away, making a read error possible. The CDR3 nucleotides are TGTGTCAGCAGCTTGGGACTAGAAAACGAGCAGTTCTTC. It codes for CVSSLGLENEQFF. V is TRBV11-2 and J is TRBJ2-1; TRBD2 agrees at 8 bases. This CDR3 is built from 13 residues. CDR1 and CDR2 (germline): SGHAT, FQNNGV.

The rearrangement links TRBV19 to TRBJ2-2; 8 bases line up with TRBD2. Germline CDR1 and CDR2: LNHDA and SQIVND (reference sequence). Trimming took 3 bases from V and 2 from J; bases not matched to a gene: 14. This CDR3 has 19 amino acids. The CDR3 reads CASSIPEAGGPLNTGELFF. The CDR3 bases are TGTGCCAGTAGTATTCCCGAGGCGGGGGGCCCCCTTAACACCGGGGAGCTGTTTTTT. The variable domain in full, completed from reference TRBV19 and TRBJ2-2, reads DGGITQSPKYLFRKEGQNVTLSCEQNLNHDAMYWYRQDPGQGLRLIYYSQIVNDFQKGDIAEGYSVSREKKESFPLTVTSAQKNPTAFYLCASSIPEAGGPLNTGELFFGEGSRLTVL.

In this sample, this clonotype turned up many times. The genes are TRBV5-6 and TRBJ1-4, with TRBD1 matching over 9 bases. V dropped 2 bases and J dropped 7; count of bases not matched to a gene: 3. The germline V gene encodes CDR1 SGHDT and CDR2 YYEEEE. There are 14 residues in the CDR3. The CDR3 here is CASSFGTGFEKLFF. The CDR3 DNA sequence: TGTGCCAGCAGCTTCGGGACAGGGTTTGAAAAACTGTTTTTT.

As for this clonotype: Since a much larger clone is just one base distant, this may be a read error. The chain recombines TRBV3-1 with TRBJ2-3; D remains unclear. CDR1 is LGHDT and CDR2 is YNNKEL in the germline V gene (reference sequence). The V gene lost 4 bases and the J gene lost 4 bases, with 15 bases spanning the gap. This CDR3 comprises 15 residues. The CDR3 protein is CASSLRIDPADTQYF. CDR3 DNA: TGTGCCAGCAGCCTCCGCATAGATCCGGCAGATACGCAGTATTTT.

In the case of this clonotype: A much larger clone differs from this one at a single base, so this may be a read error. V and J are TRBV7-2 and TRBJ2-2; no clear D. V was trimmed by 0 bases and J by 0 bases, leaving 8 bases between them. The germline V gene encodes CDR1 SGHTA and CDR2 FQGNSA. The length of the CDR3 is 16 residues. The CDR3 DNA is TGTGCCAGCAGCTTAGCTCACCCTGCGAACACCGGGGAGCTGTTTTTT. Its translation: CASSLAHPANTGELFF.

The CDR3 spells CASSLTSGPISYNEQFF. The CDR3 DNA reads TGTGCCAGCAGTCTCACTAGCGGACCTATCTCCTACAATGAGCAGTTCTTC. This chain uses TRBV27 with TRBJ2-1; TRBD2 matches 8 bases. V dropped 5 bases and J dropped 0; count of bases not matched to a gene: 9. CDR1 and CDR2 (germline): MNHEY, SMNVEV (reference sequence). This CDR3 region has 17 residues.

This clonotype was counted many times. The genes are TRBV9 and TRBJ2-2; D is perhaps TRBD2 (6 bases). The CDR3 totals 16 residues. Germline-derived CDR1 and CDR2 are SGDLS and YYNGEE. V shed 0 bases and J shed 2 bases, with 11 bases lying between them. Here the CDR3 reads CASSVVSGYNTGELFF. The CDR3 region has the DNA TGTGCCAGCAGCGTAGTTAGCGGTTACAACACCGGGGAGCTGTTTTTT.

As for this clonotype: This sequence may be a read error, since a much larger clone differs from it by one base. The chain combines TRBV6-2 or TRBV6-3 with TRBJ1-6; unclear D gene. Trimming shortened V by 7 bases and J by 3 bases, and 10 bases separated the two germline ends. CDR1 is MNHEY, CDR2 SVGEGT, per germline. The CDR3 length is 14 residues. The DNA of the CDR3 is TGTGCCAGCACTGCGGCCCACTATAATTCACCCCTCCACTTT. This codes for CASTAAHYNSPLHF.

This clonotype was detected once. The rearrangement joins TRBV7-9 to TRBJ1-4; D possibly corresponds to TRBD1 (5 bases). This CDR3 is 16 amino acids long. The germline gives CDR1 SEHNR, CDR2 FQNEAQ (reference sequence). V was shortened by 0 bases and J by 0 bases, with 8 bases between the two germline ends. The CDR3 nucleotides are TGTGCCAGCAGCTTAGCTCGGGGGGCAACTAATGAAAAACTGTTTTTT. Translated, it gives CASSLARGATNEKLFF.

This clonotype showed up many times. The J gene is TRBJ2-1, the V gene TRBV19; D is unclear. CDR1 and CDR2 from the germline V gene are LNHDA and SQIVND (reference sequence). The CDR3 length is 16 residues. V was clipped by 3 bases and J by 6 bases, with 18 bases between them. CDR3 protein: CASSMHRFPAPNEQFF. The CDR3 region has the DNA TGTGCCAGTAGTATGCATCGGTTCCCGGCCCCCAATGAGCAGTTCTTC.

In this sample, this clonotype turned up many times. This chain links TRBV4-1 with TRBJ2-7; D not resolved. This CDR3 contains 16 residues. The germline V and J ends were trimmed by 1 base and 1 base, with 14 bases remaining between them. Germline CDR1 is MGHRA and CDR2 is YSYEKL. CDR3 protein: CASSQGPTQLSYEQYF. The CDR3 nucleotides read TGCGCCAGCAGCCAAGGTCCGACCCAGTTATCCTACGAGCAGTACTTC.

This clonotype showed up many times. The chain carries TRBV6-2 or TRBV6-3 and TRBJ2-1; 7 bases align to TRBD1. J was trimmed by 7 bases and V by 4 bases; bases with no gene match: 10. This CDR3 has 15 amino acids. Germline lookup yields CDR1 MNHEY and CDR2 SVGEGT. CDR3 amino acids: CASSWSETGLNEQFF. As DNA, the CDR3 is TGTGCCAGCAGTTGGTCCGAGACAGGGTTGAATGAGCAGTTCTTC.

In its sample, this clonotype was seen many times. The rearrangement uses TRBV27 and TRBJ2-6, with D hard to call. Trimming took 8 bases from V and 1 from J, leaving 3 bases between them. The CDR3 has 12 amino acids. Looked up from germline, CDR1 is MNHEY and CDR2 is SMNVEV (reference sequence). CDR3 residues: CASGSGANVLTF. The CDR3 DNA follows: TGTGCCAGCGGTTCTGGGGCCAACGTCCTGACTTTC.

This clonotype was counted between two and nine times. V and J are TRBV19 and TRBJ2-2, with TRBD2 matching 11 bases. The germline gives CDR1 LNHDA, CDR2 SQIVND (reference sequence). The CDR3 extends over 17 amino acids. V shed 4 bases and J 0 bases; nucleotides not matched to a gene: 4. CDR3 protein: CASSRLAGGPNTGELFF. DNA for the CDR3: TGTGCCAGTAGTAGGCTAGCGGGGGGCCCGAACACCGGGGAGCTGTTTTTT.

This clonotype has ten or more counts. Here the CDR3 reads CASRSTGELFF. Here the CDR3 DNA reads TGTGCCAGCAGATCGACCGGGGAGCTGTTTTTT. The chain uses TRBV6-5 and TRBJ2-2; the D is unclear. Germline-derived CDR1 and CDR2 are MNHEY and SVGAGI. V lost 6 bases, J lost 5 bases, and 4 bases lay in between. The CDR3 covers 11 residues.

On this clonotype itself: The DNA is left out, because the CDR3 cannot be placed on it with certainty; the CDR3 is given as TCRdb lists it. The J gene is TRBJ1-2, the V gene TRBV20-1; the table names TRBD1, a call not compared with the DNA. Per the germline V gene, CDR1 is DFQATT and CDR2 is SNEGSKA (reference sequence). Inclusive of both ends, the CDR3 amounts to 13 amino acids. The CDR3 sequence is CSAQSGMSYGCTF.

This clonotype appeared a few times. The rearrangement links TRBV19 to TRBJ2-7; D may be TRBD1 (6 bases). CDR1 and CDR2 (germline): LNHDA, SQIVND (reference sequence). This CDR3 is 15 amino acids long. V was trimmed by 6 bases and J by 1 base, leaving 16 bases between them. The CDR3, as DNA: TGTGCCAGTAGCGGGACACAGGAGGTGTCCTACGAGCAGTACTTC. It encodes CASSGTQEVSYEQYF.

This chain joins TRBV7-8 and TRBJ2-5; D could derive from TRBD1 or TRBD2 (5 bases each). This CDR3 has 16 residues. Deletions cut 1 base from V and 0 bases from J, with 12 bases between. Germline CDR1 and CDR2: SGHVS and FQNEAQ. The CDR3 spells CASSLEGRTNQETQYF. Here the CDR3 DNA reads TGTGCCAGCAGCTTAGAGGGACGGACAAACCAAGAGACCCAGTACTTC.

The J gene is TRBJ2-5, the V gene TRBV7-9; weak D call: TRBD1 (5 bases). Per the germline V gene, CDR1 is SEHNR and CDR2 is FQNEAQ (reference sequence). Trimming removed 6 bases at V and 2 bases at J, with 13 bases between. The CDR3 contains 14 residues. The CDR3 DNA follows: TGTGCCAGCAGAAAAACAGGTCTTCAAGAGACCCAGTACTTC. Its protein is CASRKTGLQETQYF.